This TCR beta chain comes out of a study of blood T cell repertoires in COVID-19. About the research overall: Samples representing acute and convalescent COVID-19 were sourced from the United States, Italy and Spain.

Germline V gene data show CDR1 as SNHLY and CDR2 as FYNNEI. V shed 10 bases and J 1 base; nucleotides not matched to a gene: 10. This CDR3 has 15 residues. Libraries were prepared by immunoSEQ multiplex PCR; TCRdb keeps only in-frame clonotypes and omits some of them. The repertoire includes hundreds of thousands of clones, less than 90% of them detected once, and 2.5% to 3% sits in the top ten. The TCR was taken from a woman aged 45-59 years who had recovered from COVID-19. J is TRBJ2-4 and V is TRBV2; 7 nucleotides match TRBD1. The sample comprised PBMCs or T cells enriched from blood (not recorded which). This chain's CDR3 is CAIRPQTGAKNIQYF. In nucleotides, the CDR3 is TGTGCCATACGACCTCAGACAGGGGCCAAAAACATTCAGTACTTC.